The text below deals with one T cell receptor (beta chain). A second about 7 to 11 cycle PCR used barcoded and J-beta primers. TCRdb fed the 5' RACE reads into MiXCR, producing one record per CDR3 protein. This sample yields fewer than 1,000,000 distinct CDR3 sequences, of which about 42% are seen a single time; roughly a fifth belongs to the top ten. This specimen belongs to a study of blood T cells in healthy people across ages. The CDR3 has 16 amino acids. Germline V gene data show CDR1 as MNHEY and CDR2 as SVGEGT. V lost 6 bases and J lost 5; bases outside the gene matches: 8. The TCR sequence derives from a man aged 60-69 years in good health. The chain carries TRBV6-2 or TRBV6-3 and TRBJ1-5; 12 bases line up with TRBD1. Specimen: blood. DNA of the CDR3: TGTGCCAGCAGCCGGGACAGGGGGCCGGTGTATCAGCCCCAGCATTTT. Its translation: CASSRDRGPVYQPQHF.